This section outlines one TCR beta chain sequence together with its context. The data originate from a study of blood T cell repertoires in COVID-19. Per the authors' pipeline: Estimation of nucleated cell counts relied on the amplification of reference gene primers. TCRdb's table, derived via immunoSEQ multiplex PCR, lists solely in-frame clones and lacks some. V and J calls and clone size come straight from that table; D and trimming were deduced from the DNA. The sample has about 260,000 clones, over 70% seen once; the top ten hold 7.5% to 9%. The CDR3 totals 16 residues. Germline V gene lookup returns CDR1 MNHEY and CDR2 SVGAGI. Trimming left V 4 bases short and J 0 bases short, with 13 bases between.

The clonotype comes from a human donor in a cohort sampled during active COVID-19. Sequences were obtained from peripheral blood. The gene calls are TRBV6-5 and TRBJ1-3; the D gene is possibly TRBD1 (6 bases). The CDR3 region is CASSFLDRPSGNTIYF. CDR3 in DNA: TGTGCCAGCAGTTTTTTGGACAGACCCTCTGGAAACACCATATATTTT.